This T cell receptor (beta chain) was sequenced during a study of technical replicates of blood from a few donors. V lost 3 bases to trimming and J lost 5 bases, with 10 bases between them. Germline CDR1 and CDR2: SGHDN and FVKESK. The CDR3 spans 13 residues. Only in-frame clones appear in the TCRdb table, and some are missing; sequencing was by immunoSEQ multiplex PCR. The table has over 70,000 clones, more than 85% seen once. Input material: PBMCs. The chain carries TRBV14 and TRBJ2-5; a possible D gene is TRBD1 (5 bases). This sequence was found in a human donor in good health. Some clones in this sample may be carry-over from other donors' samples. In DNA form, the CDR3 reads TGTGCCAGCAGCCAGCAGGGTCGGGAGACCCAGTACTTC. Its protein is CASSQQGRETQYF.